This TCR beta chain emerged from a study of post-analysis software for immune sequencing data. Unique molecular identifiers were built into the TCR beta cDNA libraries. TCRdb used MiXCR to reprocess the PCR reads, holding one entry per CDR3 protein. The sample records 750,000 to 900,000 distinct CDR3 sequences, 46% being singletons. Points from the study as a whole: With TRBV5-6, TRBV5-1 and TRBV20-1 included, about five TRBV segments were more frequent in patients than in controls. Strong co-clustering by F measure linked samples that shared a preparation batch.

In germline, CDR1 is SGHTA, CDR2 FQGNSA. The length of the CDR3 is 16 residues. Trimming removed 6 bases from V and 1 base from J, with 16 bases in between. This clonotype turned up a few times. Antigen unknown. Sequences were obtained from blood. This receptor was obtained from a girl between 5 and 17 years old with multiple sclerosis. V usage is TRBV7-2 and J usage is TRBJ2-1; D perhaps matches TRBD2 (5 bases). CDR3 DNA: TGTGCCAGCAGACTTCTAGATACGGGGTCCTACAATGAGCAGTTCTTC. Amino acid sequence: CASRLLDTGSYNEQFF.